Each of the 25 T cell receptor beta chains below was sequenced from the same sample in a study of cytomegalovirus exposure and HLA in healthy donors. This PCR relied on a set of 60 Vbeta primers and 13 Jbeta primers. Profiled with immunoSEQ multiplex PCR; TCRdb holds only in-frame clones, not every one. The table records 120,000 to 150,000 clones, roughly 78% of them present only once. Sequencing was carried out using PBMCs. These TCRs come from a man between 18 and 35 years old in good health and CMV-seropositive.

The chain joins TRBV4-1 to TRBJ2-3; 10 nucleotides match TRBD2. Germline lookup yields CDR1 MGHRA and CDR2 YSYEKL. Germline trimming cut 3 bases from V and 0 bases from J; bases unmatched to any gene: 12. The length of the CDR3 is 19 residues. CDR3 nucleotide sequence: TGCGCCAGCAGCCACGCTAGCGGGAGAGGGGCTGTTAGCACAGATACGCAGTATTTT. Its protein is CASSHASGRGAVSTDTQYF.

V and J are TRBV7-8 and TRBJ2-2; 10 nucleotides align to TRBD1. CDR1 and CDR2 (germline): SGHVS, FQNEAQ. Trimming took 1 base from V and 1 from J; bases not matched to a gene: 3. CDR3 length equals 17 residues. CDR3 sequence reads: CASSLGTGGMNTGELFF. In DNA, the CDR3 is TGTGCCAGCAGCTTAGGGACAGGGGGGATGAACACCGGGGAGCTGTTTTTT.

The chain couples TRBV5-1 to TRBJ2-3; 12 bases line up with TRBD2. The CDR3 has 19 residues. J was trimmed by 3 bases and V by 0 bases; bases with no gene match: 11. CDR1 is SGHRS, CDR2 YFSETQ, per germline. The chain's CDR3 is CASSLGPATSGSMTDTQYF. In DNA, the CDR3 is TGCGCCAGCAGCTTGGGACCCGCGACTAGCGGGAGTATGACAGATACGCAGTATTTT. Combining the CDR3 with reference TRBV5-1 and TRBJ2-3 gives the whole variable domain KAGVTQTPRYLIKTRGQQVTLSCSPISGHRSVSWYQQTPGQGLQFLFEYFSETQRNKGNFPGRFSGRQFSNSRSEMNVSTLELGDSALYLCASSLGPATSGSMTDTQYFGPGTRLTVL.

The chain combines TRBV4-1 with TRBJ2-1; maybe TRBD1 (6 bases). Germline V gives CDR1 MGHRA, CDR2 YSYEKL. Between the trimmed V and J ends, which lost 3 bases and 0 bases, there was a span of 15 bases. The CDR3 runs 17 residues. This CDR3 reads CASSHLATGSSYNEQFF. Written as DNA, the CDR3 is TGCGCCAGCAGCCATCTTGCGACAGGTAGCTCCTACAATGAGCAGTTCTTC.

The chain has TRBV5-6 and TRBJ2-1; D not resolved. Trimming pared 4 bases from V and 3 bases from J, leaving 17 bases between. Germline loops: CDR1 SGHDT, CDR2 YYEEEE. This CDR3 has 16 amino acids. This CDR3 reads CASSVRLSPGYNEQFF. In nucleotides, the CDR3 is TGTGCCAGCAGCGTACGACTCAGTCCGGGCTACAATGAGCAGTTCTTC. The full variable domain, with the rest looked up from reference TRBV5-6 and TRBJ2-1, is DAGVTQSPTHLIKTRGQQVTLRCSPKSGHDTVSWYQQALGQGPQFIFQYYEEEERQRGNFPDRFSGHQFPNYSSELNVNALLLGDSALYLCASSVRLSPGYNEQFFGPGTRLTVL.

The V call is TRBV11-2, the J call TRBJ2-7, with a tentative D call TRBD2 (6 bases). Deletions cut 6 bases from V and 2 bases from J, with 14 bases between. The CDR3 totals 14 residues. Germline V gives CDR1 SGHAT, CDR2 FQNNGV. CDR3 bases: TGTGCCAGCAGTTCGGGACTCTACACCTACGAGCAGTACTTC. As protein: CASSSGLYTYEQYF.

The rearrangement links TRBV27 to TRBJ2-1, with 8 bases that match TRBD2. CDR1 is MNHEY, CDR2 SMNVEV, per germline (reference sequence). The CDR3 has 14 amino acids. The ends lost 3 bases at V and 7 bases at J; junction bases unmatched: 5. The CDR3, as DNA: TGTGCCAGCAGTTTTGGTGGGACTAGGAATGAGCAGTTCTTC. The encoded protein is CASSFGGTRNEQFF.

The chain uses TRBV4-1 and TRBJ2-7, with a weak D call TRBD2 (7 bases). Deletions cut 1 base from V and 2 bases from J, with 15 bases between. The CDR3 loop spans 16 amino acids. Germline V gene sequence: CDR1 MGHRA, CDR2 YSYEKL. CDR3 sequence reads: CASSQGGGRWAYEQYF. CDR3 sequence (DNA): TGCGCCAGCAGCCAAGGCGGGGGCAGGTGGGCCTACGAGCAGTACTTC.

The chain is built from TRBV19 and TRBJ1-6, with TRBD1 as a possible D gene (6 bases). V lost 8 bases to trimming and J lost 2 bases, with 16 bases between them. Germline V gene lookup returns CDR1 LNHDA and CDR2 SQIVND (reference sequence). The CDR3 covers 16 residues. The CDR3, as DNA: TGTGCCAGTGGATCCACAGGGTACACCTATAATTCACCCCTCCACTTT. The encoded protein is CASGSTGYTYNSPLHF.

This chain connects TRBV18 to TRBJ1-2; D may be TRBD1 (6 bases). Germline assignment: CDR1 KGHSH and CDR2 LQKENI. Between the trimmed V and J ends, which lost 3 bases and 3 bases, there was a span of 8 bases. CDR3 length: 13 amino acids. This chain's CDR3 is CASSPAGDYGYTF. CDR3 DNA: TGTGCCAGCTCACCCGCAGGGGACTATGGCTACACCTTC.

The rearrangement joins TRBV15 to TRBJ2-7; 10 bases are a match to TRBD1. This CDR3 contains 19 residues. CDR1 and CDR2 from the germline V gene are LNHNV and YYDKDF (reference sequence). V lost 1 base to trimming and J lost 2 bases; unmatched junction nucleotides: 14. The CDR3 loop is CATSRGAGTGVLIPYEQYF. CDR3 DNA sequence: TGTGCCACCAGCAGAGGCGCCGGGACAGGGGTCCTTATTCCCTACGAGCAGTACTTC.

J is TRBJ2-7 and V is TRBV5-1; no definite D call. V gave up 0 bases and J gave up 4 bases, with 8 bases separating them. The CDR3 consists of 13 residues. The germline V gene encodes CDR1 SGHRS and CDR2 YFSETQ. The CDR3 sequence is CASSLEASYEQYF. DNA for the CDR3: TGCGCCAGCAGCTTGGAGGCTAGTTACGAGCAGTACTTC.

Concerning this clone itself: The junction shows a germline mismatch at one end, possibly a read error. CDR3 sequence reads: CSVLTGINTGEPFF. The CDR3 DNA follows: TGCAGCGTTCTGACAGGGATTAACACCGGGGAGCCGTTTTTT. The genes are TRBV29-1 and TRBJ2-2, with 7 nucleotides matching TRBD1. CDR1 is SQVTM, CDR2 ANQGSEA, per germline. CDR3 size: 14 residues.

The chain uses TRBV6-6 and TRBJ1-2; weak D call: TRBD1 (5 bases). Germline CDR1 MNHNY, CDR2 SVGAGI (reference sequence). CDR3 size: 14 residues. The V end was cut by 2 bases, the J end by 6 bases, with 13 bases between. DNA for the CDR3: TGTGCCAGCAGTTACCCCCTGGGGCAAAATGGCTACACCTTC. Translating it yields CASSYPLGQNGYTF.

The gene calls are TRBV7-9 and TRBJ2-1; 7 nucleotides align to TRBD2. The germline V gene encodes CDR1 SEHNR and CDR2 FQNEAQ (reference sequence). The CDR3 covers 14 residues. The trim removed 4 bases at V and 9 bases at J, leaving 9 bases unmatched. CDR3 nucleotides: TGTGCCAGCAGCTCCCGGGCGGGAGTAGTTGAGCAGTTCTTC. This codes for CASSSRAGVVEQFF.

The V call is TRBV28, the J call TRBJ1-2; tentatively, D is TRBD1 (6 bases). Trimming removed 1 base at V and 2 bases at J, with 14 bases between. Per germline, CDR1 MDHEN and CDR2 SYDVKM. The CDR3 totals 16 residues. The CDR3, as DNA: TGTGCCAGCAGTTTATCCCGGGACAATCGAAACTATGGCTACACCTTC. Its translation is CASSLSRDNRNYGYTF.

The V call is TRBV28, the J call TRBJ2-3, with D hard to call. Trimming removed 4 bases at V and 4 bases at J, with 6 bases between. CDR1 and CDR2 (germline): MDHEN, SYDVKM. There are 12 residues in the CDR3. The CDR3 is CASSSPADTQYF. For the CDR3, the DNA is TGTGCCAGCAGTTCTCCCGCAGATACGCAGTATTTT.

Note on this clone: Other DNA variants within this sample encode the same CDR3. V is TRBV30 and J is TRBJ1-1; D may be TRBD1 (6 bases). V lost 0 bases, J lost 2 bases, and 10 bases lay in between. The length of the CDR3 is 14 residues. Germline V lookup: CDR1 GTSNPN, CDR2 SVGIG (reference sequence). The CDR3 is CAWSVDSINTEAFF. In DNA, the CDR3 is TGTGCCTGGAGTGTGGACAGCATCAACACTGAAGCTTTCTTT.

The CDR3 region is CASTRGGNTEAFF. The CDR3 DNA reads TGTGCCAGCACCAGGGGTGGTAACACTGAAGCTTTCTTT. The rearrangement links TRBV6-1 to TRBJ1-1, with TRBD1 as a possible D gene (6 bases). Germline-derived CDR1 and CDR2 are MNHNS and SASEGT. Trimming took 7 bases from V and 2 from J, leaving 11 bases between them. This CDR3 region has 13 residues.

The chain recombines TRBV19 with TRBJ1-3, with D hard to call. The germline gives CDR1 LNHDA, CDR2 SQIVND (reference sequence). The CDR3 consists of 14 residues. V was pared by 7 bases and J by 10 bases, with 20 bases between. CDR3 bases: TGTGCCAGTACCCGAACCGGGAGGAGCGAAACCATATATTTT. Its protein product is CASTRTGRSETIYF.

The V and J genes are TRBV30 and TRBJ2-2; no definite D call. The V gene's germline CDR1 is GTSNPN and CDR2 SVGIG (reference sequence). The CDR3 covers 12 residues. The V end lost 3 bases, the J end lost 6 bases, and 8 bases lay between the germline ends. The CDR3 DNA follows: TGTGCCTGGAGCTCCTCCCCCGGGGAGCTGTTTTTT. Translated, it gives CAWSSSPGELFF.

The rearrangement uses TRBV5-1 and TRBJ2-5; possibly TRBD2 for D (6 bases). V lost 4 bases and J 3 bases, leaving 13 bases between the germline ends. From germline, CDR1 is SGHRS and CDR2 YFSETQ. This CDR3 spans 14 amino acids. CDR3 sequence (DNA): TGCGCCAGCAGCCAAAATAGCGGAGAAGAGACCCAGTACTTC. Translated, it gives CASSQNSGEETQYF.

The chain couples TRBV28 to TRBJ2-7, with TRBD2 identical over 12 bases. Trimming removed 6 bases from V and 3 bases from J; junction bases left unmatched: 15. The CDR3 length is 18 residues. Germline lookup yields CDR1 MDHEN and CDR2 SYDVKM. CDR3 region: CASSPIVLTSGSLYEQYF. The CDR3, as DNA: TGTGCCAGCAGCCCGATAGTACTGACTAGCGGGAGCCTCTACGAGCAGTACTTC.

This chain uses TRBV30 with TRBJ1-1, with D tentatively TRBD1 (5 bases). V lost 2 bases, J lost 0 bases, and 16 bases lay in between. Germline values: CDR1 GTSNPN, CDR2 SVGIG (reference sequence). The CDR3 covers 16 residues. In nucleotides, the CDR3 is TGTGCCTGGAGTCTGAGGGGTCGGGGGATGAACACTGAAGCTTTCTTT. Translation gives CAWSLRGRGMNTEAFF.

The rearrangement uses TRBV29-1 and TRBJ2-7, with D perhaps matching TRBD2 (6 bases). The CDR3 sequence is 11 residues long. CDR1 and CDR2 from the germline V gene are SQVTM and ANQGSEA. Between the trimmed V and J ends, which lost 6 bases and 4 bases, there was a span of 10 bases. The CDR3 loop reads CSVGRGYEQYF. The CDR3 DNA sequence: TGCAGCGTAGGCCGGGGGTACGAGCAGTACTTC.